What follows are 4 T cell receptor beta chains derived from one specimen sequenced in a study of CD8+ T cells in alopecia areata. Reverse transcribed after extraction, RNA yielded cDNA as the sequencing template. Some clones are missing from TCRdb's copy, which holds only in-frame ones; the method was immunoSEQ multiplex PCR. Sampling found about 120,000 clones, none seen once. The material sequenced was lesional skin. These receptors came from a C3H/HeJ mouse with alopecia areata. This strain's MHC haplotype is H2-k.

This clone occurred a few times. Genes and germline are mouse. The read ends 4 residues before the CDR3 terminus; that terminus is restored from the germline J gene. This chain uses TRBV13-1 with TRBJ2-5; the match to TRBD1 covers 7 bases. There are 16 residues in the CDR3. CDR1 and CDR2 (germline): NSHNY, SYGAGN. Germline trimming cut 0 bases from V and 0 bases from J; bases unmatched to any gene: 4. The CDR3 sequence is CASSDAGTVNQDTQYF. The CDR3 DNA, read in part, is TGTGCCAGCAGTGATGCCGGGACAGTTAACCAAGAC.

To note about this clone: The gene names given are mouse names. The read falls 4 residues short of the CDR3 end, and the missing part is taken from the germline J gene. The chain couples TRBV13-3 to TRBJ2-1; 7 bases are a match to TRBD2. In germline, CDR1 is NNHDY, CDR2 SYVADS. The CDR3 has 15 residues. The junction had 6 bases not matched to a gene; V was cut back by 6 bases and J by 0 bases. The covered CDR3 bases are TGTGCCAGCACCTCGGGACTGAGTAACTATGCT. Translating gives CASTSGLSNYA. The CDR3 as a whole reads CASTSGLSNYAEQFF.

This clone was counted only a few times. Genes here carry mouse names. The CDR3 bases that were read are TGCACCTGCAGTGCAGACCTGGGCAACCAAGAC. This codes for CTCSADLGNQD. The full-length CDR3 reads as CTCSADLGNQDTQYF. The V gene is TRBV1, the J gene TRBJ2-5; tentatively, D is TRBD2 (5 bases). The read ends 4 residues early relative to the CDR3; the germline J gene fills the gap. The CDR3 covers 15 residues. Germline CDR1 NSQYPW, CDR2 LRSPGD (reference sequence). Trimming stripped 0 bases from V and 0 bases from J, with 7 bases between.

This clone was observed a handful of times. Here the gene names and germline are mouse. The read halts 4 residues ahead of the CDR3 end, with the missing end drawn from the germline J gene. This sequence joins TRBV13-3 and TRBJ1-4; 11 bases are a match to TRBD1. With 0 bases clipped from V and 0 bases from J, the junction kept 1 base outside the gene matches. The CDR3 sequence is 17 residues long. Germline assignment: CDR1 NNHDY and CDR2 SYVADS. CDR3 DNA (partial): TGTGCCAGCAGTGATGTGGGACAGGGGGTTTCCAACGAA. Protein sequence: CASSDVGQGVSNE. The whole CDR3 protein is CASSDVGQGVSNERLFF. Using reference TRBV13-3 and TRBJ1-4 for the parts outside the CDR3, the full variable domain is EAAVTQSPRSKVAVTGGKVTLSCHQTNNHDYMYWYRQDTGHGLRLIHYSYVADSTEKGDIPDGYKASRPSQENFSLILELASLSQTAVYFCASSDVGQGVSNERLFFGHGTKLSVL.